The T cell receptor beta chain under discussion was sequenced for a study of blood T cells in healthy people across ages. Study observations and caveats: PBMC samples, being unsorted, prevented any conclusive comparison of naive and antigen-experienced cells. A roughly linear age-dependent decrease characterized TCR beta diversity per million T cells.

With a J-beta primer mix and a sample-barcoded 5' primer, a second PCR ran about 7 to 12 cycles. Template switching added a 12-random-nucleotide identifier to every cDNA molecule. MiXCR was run by TCRdb on the 5' RACE reads, yielding one entry per CDR3 protein. The table includes 800,000 to 1,300,000 distinct CDR3 sequences, around 25% detected once. Points on this clonotype: Its antigen is not identified.

These data also featured in a second study, about T cells of mothers and their children.

The TCR comes from a girl aged 2-10 years in good health. Sample: blood.

CDR3 in DNA: TGTACTAGCAGCCGATGGACAGGCTTAGGAGGGCAGTACTTC. Translated: CTSSRWTGLGGQYF. The J gene is TRBJ2-5, the V gene TRBV11-1; the D gene is possibly TRBD1 (7 bases). The CDR3 is 14 amino acids. CDR1 and CDR2 (germline): SGHAT, FQDESV (reference sequence).